The rows below give T cell receptor beta chains drawn from one sample of a study of blood T cells in healthy people across ages. MiXCR, applied by TCRdb to the 5' RACE reads, yields one record per CDR3 protein. The table lists over 300,000 distinct CDR3 sequences, roughly half of them singletons. Sample: blood. The receptors come from a man in his fifties or sixties in good health. Each CDR3 is given with its conserved first and last residue. D genes are given only for firm matches.

>TRBD2|TRBJ2-5|TRBV9
CASSVAQSGGHQETQYF
>-|TRBJ2-7|TRBV30
CAGDKGGPEQYF
>TRBD1|TRBJ1-5|TRBV11-2
CASSLGTGGEGQPQHF
>TRBD2|TRBJ2-2|TRBV5-1
CASSPVPGGQRTGELFF
>-|TRBJ2-1|TRBV12-1
CASTITGKLAGDEQFF
>TRBD2|TRBJ2-6|TRBV25-1
CASSDLPRRTSSGANVLTF
>-|TRBJ2-3|TRBV29-1
CSVASESDTQYF
>-|TRBJ2-1|TRBV5-1
CASSLRDSPHNEQFF
>-|TRBJ1-4|TRBV7-2
CASSPVPGAKLFF
>TRBD2|TRBJ2-7|TRBV27
CASRRLAGVYEQYF
>TRBD1|TRBJ1-6|TRBV27
CASSLGGQVYNSPLHF
>TRBD1|TRBJ2-7|TRBV5-1
CASSTTGSSYEQYF
>-|TRBJ1-2|TRBV29-1
CSVESDGAIYGYTF
>-|TRBJ2-4|TRBV4-3
CASSQDRAKNIQYF
>TRBD1|TRBJ2-7|TRBV29-1
CSVVRQGAYEQYF
>TRBD1|TRBJ1-5|TRBV20-1
CSARKPGTENQPQHF
>TRBD2|TRBJ2-3|TRBV6-2/TRBV6-3
CASRLGPASGSRHTQYF
>-|TRBJ1-2|TRBV9
CASSVDSFDYGYTF
>TRBD2|TRBJ2-5|TRBV6-6
CTSSSGLAGVQETQYF
>-|TRBJ2-5|TRBV6-2/TRBV6-3
CACSDGRTQETQYF
>-|TRBJ1-2|TRBV5-1
CASSFSQGRGYTF
>-|TRBJ2-7|TRBV7-2
CASSFNAYEQYF
>TRBD2|TRBJ2-5|TRBV30
CAWGTMGQGTQYF
>-|TRBJ1-4|TRBV12-3/TRBV12-4
CASSFQGRGEKLFF
>TRBD2|TRBJ2-7|TRBV27
CASRLTSGGPAYEQYF
>-|TRBJ2-5|TRBV5-1
CASSLGWNNEQYF
>-|TRBJ2-6|TRBV29-1
CSVIRSSGANVLTF
>-|TRBJ2-7|TRBV12-3/TRBV12-4
CASSPSRRSYEQYF
>TRBD1|TRBJ2-7|TRBV27
CASSSQDRALEQYF
>TRBD2|TRBJ2-5|TRBV6-6
CASTWRGTETQYF
>-|TRBJ2-4|TRBV28
CASRGPAKNIQYF
>TRBD2|TRBJ2-7|TRBV28
CASSSMTSGNFYEQYF
>-|TRBJ1-2|TRBV28
CASSPHTSYYGYTF
>TRBD1|-|TRBV29-1
CSVDRGRFETQYF
>TRBD2|TRBJ2-3|TRBV12-3/TRBV12-4
CASSASGTPDTQYF
>-|TRBJ1-2|TRBV29-1
CSVGGSNYGYTF
>TRBD1|TRBJ1-6|TRBV2
CASSERQGRGSPLHF
>-|TRBJ1-6|TRBV5-1
CASSLRTRLNSPLHF
>TRBD2|TRBJ2-5|TRBV20-1
CSARVYGTSGRERETQYF
>-|TRBJ1-1|TRBV7-2
CASSLVEGRMNTEAFF
>-|TRBJ2-1|TRBV12-3/TRBV12-4
CASRQDGSSYNEQFF
>-|TRBJ2-7|TRBV10-2
CASREGGSYEQYF
>TRBD2|TRBJ2-1|TRBV14
CASSQLAGVSNEQFF
>TRBD2|TRBJ2-1|TRBV20-1
CSALGVAGEGSYKEQFF
>TRBD2|TRBJ2-3|TRBV20-1
CSGRRGAQSTDTQYF
>-|TRBJ1-5|TRBV20-1
CSARVVIGRNQPQHF
>TRBD1|TRBJ1-2|TRBV20-1
CSAQRTGTNYGYTF
>-|TRBJ1-2|TRBV28
CASSPRLGGSYGYTF
>-|TRBJ2-5|TRBV7-2
CASSLGPGGTQYF
>TRBD2|TRBJ2-5|TRBV4-2
CASSQGASGGHSETQYF
>-|TRBJ2-7|TRBV20-1
CSAPDKTASSYEQYF
>-|TRBJ1-4|TRBV6-5
CASSYARTRGSTNEKLFF
>-|-|TRBV20-1
CSARVVNEQYF
>-|TRBJ2-5|TRBV5-8
CASSPPRLADQYF